This TCR beta chain was sequenced for a study of blood T cell repertoires in COVID-19 (dated by TCRdb to 2018 to 2020). Looking at the study overall: The collaborator samples originated in the United States, Italy and Spain and spanned the acute and convalescent phases of COVID-19. The samples were drawn from two sources: the first 160 participants of the ongoing ImmuneRACE study, and 1,200 or so subjects contributed by 6 global collaborators. The sample metadata nearly always contained a de-identified subject ID, COVID-19 status, age in years and sex. Where available, HLA class I and class II types were obtained from metadata supplied by the sample provider rather than from assay-based typing. The repertoires were released in a freely available public database meant as a resource for research on the immune response to SARS-CoV-2. Deeply sampled blood TCRbeta repertoires from subjects exposed to, actively infected with, or recovered from COVID-19 were included in the dataset. The prospective study material was composed of cDNA or gDNA derived from T cells, B-cell-depleted T cells, or PBMCs.

Whole blood was collected in K2EDTA tubes by collaborating institutions according to the institutions' own protocols. For TCRbeta analysis, collaborator samples were shipped as frozen whole blood, as isolated PBMCs, or as DNA extracted from either sample type. As encoded in the germline V gene (reference sequence), CDR1 is GTSNPN while CDR2 is SVGIG. Measured from the cysteine to the phenylalanine, the CDR3 is 14 residues long. CDR3 DNA is the only sequence kept; it has 42 bases, read in frame from the first base. Here V drops 0 bases and J drops 4 bases, and the junction holds 2 bases not matched to any gene. The study at large found these results: The quantity of clinical and demographic metadata differed by source and by participant and was supplied without curation.

TCRbeta CDR3 regions were amplified from genomic DNA using the immunoSEQ Assay, a bias-controlled multiplex PCR. As for the authors' bioinformatics: Within the assay, amplification of reference gene primers was used to estimate how many nucleated cells each sample contained. To quantify the absolute abundance of each unique TCRbeta CDR3 rearrangement, sequence reads were collapsed and filtered. For each sample, productive Simpson clonality was calculated by taking the square root of Simpson's diversity index across productive rearrangements. TCRdb obtained this table from immuneACCESS and retained in-frame rearrangements with V and J assigned. These tables miss some clones; where compared with another copy, unresolved V genes account for less than half of the shortfall, and the remainder is unexplained. The V and J calls and clone size were taken over from that table, and D and trimming were inferred from the DNA. The sample has fewer than 120,000 clones on record, around 76% of them singletons. Jointly, the top ten make up 3% to 4% of the sample.

A note on this clone: This clone's antigen is unknown. No much larger clone exists at a distance of one base, and base qualities are not known.

The chain employs TRBV30 and TRBJ2-1; 8 central bases correspond to TRBD2. The sequence was obtained from a woman aged 80 or over with acute or convalescent COVID-19. Input material: peripheral blood. The CDR3 protein sequence reads: CAWSVSGAYNEQFF. The DNA reads as follows: TGTGCCTGGAGTGTTAGCGGGGCGTACAATGAGCAGTTCTTC.